This T cell receptor (beta chain) was found in a study of shared clonotypes between healthy human individuals. Turning to the study itself: Aged 18 to 49, the donors were a couple of women and a few men. Regarding the study as a whole: Clonotypes not shared had lower generation probabilities than those common to all four donors. Memory subsets generally showed lower estimated richness than naive subsets.

CD45RA+ naive and CD45RA-negative memory subsets were separated from CD4+ cells. Some clones are missing from TCRdb's copy, which holds only in-frame ones; the method was immunoSEQ multiplex PCR. The data hold 2.5 million or so clones, with roughly 92% observed a single time. As to this clone: As yet, its antigen is unknown.

The J segment lost 7 bases and the V segment lost 5 bases, leaving 7 bases of the junction unmatched. Germline V gene lookup returns CDR1 SGHRS and CDR2 YFSETQ. The CDR3 is made up of 14 amino acids. The rearrangement joins TRBV5-1 to TRBJ2-2; 8 bases agree with TRBD2. This TCR was recovered from a man between 18 and 29 years old in good health. Sequencing was performed on naive CD4+ T cells sorted from blood. This sample's subset: CD45RA+ positively selected. The CDR3, as DNA: TGCGCCAGCAGGGACGAGCGGGGGAGCGGGGAGCTGTTTTTT. Translated: CASRDERGSGELFF.